This TCR beta chain is drawn from a study of T cell clonotyping in hematopoietic cell transplantation. Time point given: recipient sample about 28 days before transplant, after cytoreduction. This clone was counted once. Using immunoSEQ multiplex PCR, the repertoire was profiled, and TCRdb retains in-frame clones only, with some absent. The table records thousands of clones, about 86% of them present only once. The receptor was isolated from a man aged 30 to 39 with acute myeloid leukemia. Some clones in this sample may be carry-over from other donors' samples. The sequencing used peripheral blood mononuclear cells, collected before stem cell transplant.

CDR3 bases: TGTGCCAGCAGTTTTCAGAGGACTGAAGCTTTCTTT. Translated: CASSFQRTEAFF. The rearrangement joins TRBV28 to TRBJ1-1; D gene uncertain. The CDR3 has 12 amino acids. Germline-derived CDR1 and CDR2 are MDHEN and SYDVKM. V shed 3 bases and J shed 5 bases, with 7 bases lying between them.